This T cell receptor beta chain emerged from a study of blood T cell repertoires in COVID-19 (dated by TCRdb to the early 2020s). Describing the broader study: Samples from collaborators originated in the United States, Italy and Spain and spanned both the acute and convalescent phases of COVID-19. The material from the prospective study consisted of cDNA or gDNA derived from T cells, B-cell-depleted T cells, or PBMCs. The dataset comprised deeply sampled blood TCRbeta repertoires from subjects exposed to, actively infected with, or recovered from COVID-19. The repertoires were released in a freely available public database meant as a resource for research on the immune response to SARS-CoV-2. The samples were drawn from two sources: the first 160 participants of the ongoing ImmuneRACE study, and about 1,300 subjects contributed by 6 global collaborators. Sample metadata almost always included a de-identified subject ID, COVID-19 status, age in years and sex. Where HLA class I and class II types were available, the types were taken from metadata supplied by the sample provider, not from assay-based typing.

TCRbeta CDR3 regions were amplified from genomic DNA by means of the immunoSEQ Assay, a bias-controlled multiplex PCR. Turning to the authors' computational methods: The number of nucleated cells in each sample was estimated from the amplification of reference gene primers within the assay. To quantify the absolute abundance of each unique TCRbeta CDR3 rearrangement, sequence reads were collapsed and filtered. For each sample, productive Simpson clonality was calculated as the square root of Simpson's diversity index across productive rearrangements. This is the immuneACCESS table as TCRdb keeps it, with only in-frame sequences that have V and J called. A part of the clones is gone; compared with another copy, unresolved V genes explain less than half, and the rest is unexplained. The DNA gave D and trimming, while V, J and clone size come from that table. The sample data list approximately 240,000 clones, and 65% to 90% of these were observed just once. Clones ranked in the top ten supply over 1.2% of the sample.

On the study overall, not on this receptor specifically: The quantity of clinical and demographic metadata differed by source and by participant and was supplied without curation.

Samples from volunteer blood donors who had recovered from COVID-19 were contributed by a second Seattle source. Each collaborating institution followed its own protocols to collect whole blood in K2EDTA tubes. Collaborator samples were shipped for TCRbeta analysis as frozen whole blood, isolated PBMCs, or DNA extracted from either sample type. Cut back by 0 bases and 0 bases, the V and J ends lie 13 bases apart. The CDR3 measures 18 amino acids from cysteine to phenylalanine. Only the CDR3 region is kept as DNA, spanning 54 bases read in frame from base 1. The germline V gene (reference sequence) provides CDR1 SGHNT and CDR2 YYREEE. Concerning this clone: Its binding antigen is unknown. Base qualities are not recorded, but no much larger clone differs from it by a single base.

This TCR came from a woman between 40 and 55 years old who had recovered from COVID-19. This sequence uses TRBV5-4 and TRBJ2-6; there is no confident call for the D gene. The sample consisted of peripheral blood. The CDR3 reads CASSLVARGNSGANVLTF. The sequenced DNA: TGTGCCAGCAGCTTGGTAGCCAGAGGCAACTCTGGGGCCAACGTCCTGACTTTC.